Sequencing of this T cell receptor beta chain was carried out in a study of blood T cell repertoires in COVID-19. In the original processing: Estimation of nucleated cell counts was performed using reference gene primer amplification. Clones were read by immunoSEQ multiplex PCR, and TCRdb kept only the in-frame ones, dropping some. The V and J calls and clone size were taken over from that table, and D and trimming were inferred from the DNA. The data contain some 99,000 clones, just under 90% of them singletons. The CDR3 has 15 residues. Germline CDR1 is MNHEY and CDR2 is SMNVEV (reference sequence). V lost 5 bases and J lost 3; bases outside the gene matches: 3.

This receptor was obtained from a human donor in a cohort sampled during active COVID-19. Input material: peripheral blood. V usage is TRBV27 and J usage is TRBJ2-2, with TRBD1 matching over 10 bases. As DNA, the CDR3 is TGTGCCAGCAGTACGGGACAGGGGTACACCGGGGAGCTGTTTTTT. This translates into CASSTGQGYTGELFF.